These 4 T cell receptor beta chains came from one sample sequenced in a study of monozygotic twins with inflammatory bowel disease. After re-calling the 5' RACE reads, TCRdb lists one entry per CDR3 protein, DNA absent. Recorded for this sample: approximately 400,000 distinct CDR3 sequences. Sequencing used blood. These receptors were taken from a human donor with ulcerative colitis or Crohn's disease, or a healthy co-twin of an affected twin (not recorded which).

V is TRBV5-1 and J is TRBJ2-5. Germline-derived CDR1 and CDR2 are SGHRS and YFSETQ. The CDR3 runs 15 residues. CDR3 amino acids: CASSLNEVKAETQYF.

J is TRBJ2-1 and V is TRBV4-1; checking the TCRdb D call of TRBD1 is not possible without DNA. The length of the CDR3 is 15 residues. Looked up from germline, CDR1 is MGHRA and CDR2 is YSYEKL. The CDR3 loop is CASSHPQGAYNEQFF.

The J gene is TRBJ1-2, the V gene TRBV18; there is no DNA to check the TCRdb D call of TRBD1. The CDR3 runs 15 residues. In germline, CDR1 is KGHSH, CDR2 LQKENI. The CDR3 loop reads CASSPGQGGFYGYTF.

The chain is built from TRBV9 and TRBJ2-6. Germline CDR1 SGDLS, CDR2 YYNGEE. This CDR3 has 18 amino acids. CDR3 sequence reads: CASSVLGSNSAGANVLTF.